This is a list of T cell receptor beta chains from one sample in a study of a mutant IDH1 vaccine in newly diagnosed glioma. Antigens of these TCRs are unknown. Libraries were prepared by immunoSEQ multiplex PCR; TCRdb keeps only in-frame clonotypes and omits some of them. Here the sample spans approximately 80,000 clones, 75% to 90% being singletons. Material: PBMCs, obtained from a glioma patient whose treatment included an IDH1 peptide vaccine. All receptors derive from a man in his forties with glioma. CDR3s include the opening cysteine and the closing phenylalanine or tryptophan. Each record gives: clone size, V gene, CDR3 protein. The size field is filled for only some rows; it gives once, few, many or a size class.

>-|TRBV7-9
CASSAGTVTDTQYF
>-|TRBV11-2
CASSLAGPLTDEQFF
>-|TRBV5-4
CASSPRTSGVMVEQFF
>-|TRBV2
CASTVKWNTEAFF
>-|TRBV7-9
CASSSGTPPYEQYF
>few|TRBV27
CASSFGLTYEQYF
>-|TRBV4-2
CASSQTLKRGQEGYTF
>-|TRBV2
CASRFRRGGVSREQYF
>-|TRBV9
CASSANVGQPF
>-|TRBV7-2
CASSPGGGPGYTF
>-|TRBV13
CASTPGTGETYEQYF
>-|TRBV2
CASSEWLAGDEQYF
>-|TRBV27
CASSRPGQGARTEAFF
>-|TRBV9
CASSLNLGGLNTEAFF
>-|TRBV30
CAWSNRRDEAFF
>-|TRBV12-5
CASGLRRTENSPLHF
>-|TRBV5-1
CASSLELAGASYEQYF
>-|TRBV7-2
CASSFGRGSYNEQFF
>-|TRBV6-5
CASTKMGSGVTEAFF
>-|TRBV2
CASSGSGGAETQYF
>-|TRBV6-5
CASSTHAGTGIEQYF
>-|TRBV7-2
CASSLPYNEQFF
>-|TRBV9
CASSRGEQYF
>few|TRBV14
CASSQGRGRLSTDTQYF
>medium-sized|TRBV29-1
CSGGSGAETQYF
>once|TRBV18
CASSVAGERSYNEQFF
>-|TRBV15
CATSRGTSGLYEQYF
>once|TRBV7-3
CASSETSGNTIYF
>few|TRBV6-1
CASSDRMAGGAGSNQPQHF
>-|TRBV11-2
CASSEQGLDLYGYTF
>-|TRBV6-5
CASRDGQAYNEKLFF
>few|TRBV7-8
CASSLPGYNQPQHF
>-|TRBV6-1
CASSSTAMNTGELFF
>-|TRBV7-8
CASSSRPTGGREHYGYTF
>-|TRBV6-1
CASTRQGRSSYEQYF
>once|TRBV7-7
CASSPGQSGTIYF
>-|TRBV7-6
CASSLRVAGGNEQFF
>-|TRBV30
CAWAIGAGARETQYF
>-|TRBV19
CATHLGAGRANTGELFF
>few|TRBV4-1
CASSQRQNSNQPQHF
>few|TRBV4-3
CASSQGPLGAGRFF
>-|TRBV27
CASSSPDRFYGYTF